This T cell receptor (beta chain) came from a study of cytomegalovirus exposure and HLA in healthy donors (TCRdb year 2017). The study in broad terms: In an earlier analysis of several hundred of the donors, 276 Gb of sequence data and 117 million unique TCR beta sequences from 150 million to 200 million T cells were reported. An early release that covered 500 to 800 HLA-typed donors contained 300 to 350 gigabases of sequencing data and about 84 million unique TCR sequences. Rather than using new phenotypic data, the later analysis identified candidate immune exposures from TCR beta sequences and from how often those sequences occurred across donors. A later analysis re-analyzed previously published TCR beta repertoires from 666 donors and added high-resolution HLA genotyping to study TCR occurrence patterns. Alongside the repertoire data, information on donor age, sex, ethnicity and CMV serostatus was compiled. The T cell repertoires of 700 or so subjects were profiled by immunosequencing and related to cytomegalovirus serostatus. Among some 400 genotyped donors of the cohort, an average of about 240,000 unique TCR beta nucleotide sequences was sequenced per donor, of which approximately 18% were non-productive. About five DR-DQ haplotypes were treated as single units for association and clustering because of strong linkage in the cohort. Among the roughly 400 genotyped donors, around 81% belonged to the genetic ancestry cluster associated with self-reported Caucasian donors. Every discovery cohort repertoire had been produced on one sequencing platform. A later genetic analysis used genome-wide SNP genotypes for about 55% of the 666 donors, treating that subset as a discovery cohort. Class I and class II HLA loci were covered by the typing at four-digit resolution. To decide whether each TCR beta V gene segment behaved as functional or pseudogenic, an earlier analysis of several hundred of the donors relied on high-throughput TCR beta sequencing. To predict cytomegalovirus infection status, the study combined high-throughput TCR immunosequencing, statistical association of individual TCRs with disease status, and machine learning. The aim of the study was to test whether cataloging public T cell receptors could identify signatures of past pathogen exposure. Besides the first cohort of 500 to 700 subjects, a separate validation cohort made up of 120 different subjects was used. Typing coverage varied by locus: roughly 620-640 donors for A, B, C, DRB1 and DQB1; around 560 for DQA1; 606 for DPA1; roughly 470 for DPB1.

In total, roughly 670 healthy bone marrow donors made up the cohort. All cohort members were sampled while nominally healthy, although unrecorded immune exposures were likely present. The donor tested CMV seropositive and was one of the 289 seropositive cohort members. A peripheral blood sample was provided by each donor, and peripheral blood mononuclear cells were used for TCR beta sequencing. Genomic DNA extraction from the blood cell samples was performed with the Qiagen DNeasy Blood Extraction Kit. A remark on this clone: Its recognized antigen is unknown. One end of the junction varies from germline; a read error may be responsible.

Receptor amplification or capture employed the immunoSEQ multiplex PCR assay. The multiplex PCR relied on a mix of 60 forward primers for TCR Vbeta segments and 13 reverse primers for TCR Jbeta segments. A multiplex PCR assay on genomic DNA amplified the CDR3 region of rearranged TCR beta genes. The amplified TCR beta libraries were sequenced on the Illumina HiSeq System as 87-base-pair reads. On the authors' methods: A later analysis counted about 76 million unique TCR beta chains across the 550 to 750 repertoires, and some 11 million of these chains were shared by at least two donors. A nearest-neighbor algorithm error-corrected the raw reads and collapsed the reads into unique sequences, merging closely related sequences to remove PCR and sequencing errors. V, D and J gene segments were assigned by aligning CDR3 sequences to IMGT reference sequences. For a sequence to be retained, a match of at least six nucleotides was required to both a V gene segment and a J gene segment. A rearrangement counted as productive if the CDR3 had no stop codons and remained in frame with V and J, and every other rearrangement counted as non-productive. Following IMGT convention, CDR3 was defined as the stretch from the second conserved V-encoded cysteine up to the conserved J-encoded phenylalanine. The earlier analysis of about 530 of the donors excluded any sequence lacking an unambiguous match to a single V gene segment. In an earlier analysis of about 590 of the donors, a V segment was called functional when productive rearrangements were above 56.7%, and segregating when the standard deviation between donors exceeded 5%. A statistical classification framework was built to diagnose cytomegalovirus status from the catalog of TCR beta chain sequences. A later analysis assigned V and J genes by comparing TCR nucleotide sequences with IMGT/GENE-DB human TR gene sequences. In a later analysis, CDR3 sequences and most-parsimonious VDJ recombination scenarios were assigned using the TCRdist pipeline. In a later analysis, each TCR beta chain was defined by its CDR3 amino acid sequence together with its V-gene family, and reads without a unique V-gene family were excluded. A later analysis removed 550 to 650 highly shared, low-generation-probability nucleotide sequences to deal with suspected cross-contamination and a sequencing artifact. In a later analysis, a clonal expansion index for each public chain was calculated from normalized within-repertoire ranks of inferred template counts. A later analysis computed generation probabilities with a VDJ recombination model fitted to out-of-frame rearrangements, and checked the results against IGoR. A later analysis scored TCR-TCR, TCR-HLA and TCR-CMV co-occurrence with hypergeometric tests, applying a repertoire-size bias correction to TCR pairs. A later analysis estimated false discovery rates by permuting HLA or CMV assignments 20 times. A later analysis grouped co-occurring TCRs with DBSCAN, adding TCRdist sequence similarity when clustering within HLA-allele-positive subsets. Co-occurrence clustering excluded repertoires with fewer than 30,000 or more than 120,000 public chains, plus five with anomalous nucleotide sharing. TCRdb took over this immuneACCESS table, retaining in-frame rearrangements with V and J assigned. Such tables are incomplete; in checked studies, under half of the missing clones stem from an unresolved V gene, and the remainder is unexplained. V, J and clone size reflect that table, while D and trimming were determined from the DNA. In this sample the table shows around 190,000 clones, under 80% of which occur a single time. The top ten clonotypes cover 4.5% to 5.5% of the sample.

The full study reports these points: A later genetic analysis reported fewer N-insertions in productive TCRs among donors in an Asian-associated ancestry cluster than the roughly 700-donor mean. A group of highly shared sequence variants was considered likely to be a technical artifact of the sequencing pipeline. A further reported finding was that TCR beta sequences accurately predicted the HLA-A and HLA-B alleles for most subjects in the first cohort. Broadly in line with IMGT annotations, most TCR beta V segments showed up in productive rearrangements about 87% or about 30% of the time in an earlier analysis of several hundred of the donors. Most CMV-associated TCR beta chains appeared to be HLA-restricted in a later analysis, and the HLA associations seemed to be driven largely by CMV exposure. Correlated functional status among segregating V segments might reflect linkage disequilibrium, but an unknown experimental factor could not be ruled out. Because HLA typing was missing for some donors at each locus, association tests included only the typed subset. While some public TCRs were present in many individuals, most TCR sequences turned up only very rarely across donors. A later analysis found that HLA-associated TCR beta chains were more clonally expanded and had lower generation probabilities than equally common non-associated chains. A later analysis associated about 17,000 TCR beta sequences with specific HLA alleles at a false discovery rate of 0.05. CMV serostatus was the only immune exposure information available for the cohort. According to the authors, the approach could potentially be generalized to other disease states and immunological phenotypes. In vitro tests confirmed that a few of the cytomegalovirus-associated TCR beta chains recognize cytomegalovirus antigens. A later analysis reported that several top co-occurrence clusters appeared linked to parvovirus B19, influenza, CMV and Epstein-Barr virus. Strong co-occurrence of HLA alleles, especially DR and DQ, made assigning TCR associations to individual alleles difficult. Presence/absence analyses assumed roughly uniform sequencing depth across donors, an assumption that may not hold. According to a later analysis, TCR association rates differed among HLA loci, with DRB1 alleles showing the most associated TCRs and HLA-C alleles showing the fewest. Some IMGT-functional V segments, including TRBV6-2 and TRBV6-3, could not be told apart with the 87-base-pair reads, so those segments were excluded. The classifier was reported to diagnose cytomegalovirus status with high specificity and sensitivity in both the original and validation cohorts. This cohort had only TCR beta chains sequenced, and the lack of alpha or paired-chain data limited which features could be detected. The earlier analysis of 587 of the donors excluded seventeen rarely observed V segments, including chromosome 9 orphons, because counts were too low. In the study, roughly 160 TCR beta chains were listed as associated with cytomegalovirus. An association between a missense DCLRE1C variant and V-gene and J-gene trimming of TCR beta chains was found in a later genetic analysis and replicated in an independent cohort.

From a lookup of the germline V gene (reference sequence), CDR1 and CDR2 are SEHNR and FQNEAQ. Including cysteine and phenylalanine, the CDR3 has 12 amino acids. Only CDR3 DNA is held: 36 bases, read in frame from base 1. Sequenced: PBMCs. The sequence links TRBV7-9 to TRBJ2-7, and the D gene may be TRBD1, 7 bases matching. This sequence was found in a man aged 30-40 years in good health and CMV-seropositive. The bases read TGTTCCAGCAGCCCAGCCCAGGGGGGGCAGTACTTC. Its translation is CSSSPAQGGQYF.